This TCR beta chain derives from a study of T cell repertoires in cytomegalovirus infection. Overall study context: Both a matching HLA type and CMV infection were indicated by public TCR beta signatures. Study conclusions and caveats: HLA-C-restricted CMV-specific TCR beta clonotypes prevailed in the ex vivo response. There were carriers of CMV plus the relevant HLA, and cumulative public TCR beta family frequency identified them.

TCRdb itself ran the reads through MiXCR, one entry per CDR3 protein. There are a few hundred thousand distinct CDR3 sequences in the sample; over 15% occur only once, and more than 45% lies in the top ten. Germline CDR1 is SQVTM and CDR2 is ANQGSEA. V trimming: 1 base; J trimming: 0 bases; junction bases outside the gene matches: 11. CDR3 size: 19 residues. As concerns this clonotype: The antigen is not known.

The chain employs TRBV29-1 and TRBJ2-6, with 8 bases matching TRBD2. Specimen: CD8+ T cells from PBMCs. This receptor was taken from a human donor in good health (CMV status not recorded). Some clones in this sample may be carry-over from other donors' samples. CDR3 sequence reads: CSVEARVSGGFSGANVLTF. DNA for the CDR3: TGCAGCGTTGAAGCCCGAGTGAGCGGGGGTTTCTCTGGGGCCAACGTCCTGACTTTC. Using reference TRBV29-1 and TRBJ2-6 for the parts outside the CDR3, the full variable domain is SAVISQKPSRDICQRGTSLTIQCQVDSQVTMMFWYRQQPGQSLTLIATANQGSEATYESGFVIDKFPISRPNLTFSTLTVSNMSPEDSSIYLCSVEARVSGGFSGANVLTFGAGSRLTVL.